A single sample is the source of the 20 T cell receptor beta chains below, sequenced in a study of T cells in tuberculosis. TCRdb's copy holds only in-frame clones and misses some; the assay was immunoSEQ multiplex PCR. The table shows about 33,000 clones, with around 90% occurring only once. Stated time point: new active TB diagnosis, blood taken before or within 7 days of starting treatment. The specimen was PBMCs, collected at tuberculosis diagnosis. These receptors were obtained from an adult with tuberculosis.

CDR3 residues: CASSSRTFGQSKANYGYTF. As DNA, the CDR3 is TGCGCCAGCAGCTCCCGAACCTTTGGACAGTCAAAGGCTAACTATGGCTACACCTTC. The V call is TRBV5-1, the J call TRBJ1-2; D is possibly TRBD1 (6 bases). The germline V gene has CDR1 SGHRS and CDR2 YFSETQ. The CDR3 spans 19 residues. V was shortened by 3 bases and J by 0 bases, with 24 bases between the two germline ends.

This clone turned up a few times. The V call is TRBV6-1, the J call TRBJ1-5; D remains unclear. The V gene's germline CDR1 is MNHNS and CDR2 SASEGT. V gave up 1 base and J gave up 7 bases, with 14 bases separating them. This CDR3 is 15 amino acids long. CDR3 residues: CASSEGYGEIQPQHF. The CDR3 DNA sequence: TGTGCCAGCAGTGAAGGGTACGGTGAAATACAGCCCCAGCATTTT.

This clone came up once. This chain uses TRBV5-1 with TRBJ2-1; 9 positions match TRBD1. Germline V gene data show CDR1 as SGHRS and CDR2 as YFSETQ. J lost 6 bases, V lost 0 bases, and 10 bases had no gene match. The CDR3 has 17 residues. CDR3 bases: TGCGCCAGCAGCTTGGTGTTTCCGGGACAGGGCCCCAATGAGCAGTTCTTC. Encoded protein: CASSLVFPGQGPNEQFF.

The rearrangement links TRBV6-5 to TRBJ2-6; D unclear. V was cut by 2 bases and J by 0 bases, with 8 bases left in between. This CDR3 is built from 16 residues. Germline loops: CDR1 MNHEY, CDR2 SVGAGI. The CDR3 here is CASSYAEVSGANVLTF. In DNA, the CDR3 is TGTGCCAGCAGTTACGCTGAGGTCTCTGGGGCCAACGTCCTGACTTTC.

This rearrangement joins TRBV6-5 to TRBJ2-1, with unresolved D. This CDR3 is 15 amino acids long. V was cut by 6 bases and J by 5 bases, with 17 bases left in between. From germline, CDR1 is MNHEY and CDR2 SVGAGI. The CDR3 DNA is TGTGCCAGCAGCTTAGTCCGGAGAACGGACAATGAGCAGTTCTTC. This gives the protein CASSLVRRTDNEQFF.

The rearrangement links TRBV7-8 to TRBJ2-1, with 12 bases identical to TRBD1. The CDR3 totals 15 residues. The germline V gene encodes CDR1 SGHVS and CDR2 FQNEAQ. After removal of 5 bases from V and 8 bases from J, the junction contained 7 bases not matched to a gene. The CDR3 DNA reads TGTGCCAGCAGCCTATCAGGGACAGGGGGCGATGAGCAGTTCTTC. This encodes CASSLSGTGGDEQFF.

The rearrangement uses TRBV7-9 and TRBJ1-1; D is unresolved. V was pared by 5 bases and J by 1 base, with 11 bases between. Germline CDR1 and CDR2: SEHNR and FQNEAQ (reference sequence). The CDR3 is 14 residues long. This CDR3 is CASSQVRRNTEAFF. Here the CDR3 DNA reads TGTGCCAGCAGCCAAGTGCGTCGGAACACTGAAGCTTTCTTT. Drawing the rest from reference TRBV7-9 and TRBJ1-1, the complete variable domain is DTGVSQNPRHKITKRGQNVTFRCDPISEHNRLYWYRQTLGQGPEFLTYFQNEAQLEKSRLLSDRFSAERPKGSFSTLEIQRTEQGDSAMYLCASSQVRRNTEAFFGQGTRLTVV.

CDR3 bases: TGTGCCAGCAGTTCCCGGGACAGGGGCGAGCAGTACTTC. This encodes CASSSRDRGEQYF. The J gene is TRBJ2-7, the V gene TRBV28; TRBD1 aligns across 10 bases. Trimming took 4 bases from V and 6 from J; bases not matched to a gene: 3. CDR1 is MDHEN and CDR2 is SYDVKM in the germline V gene. CDR3 length: 13 amino acids.

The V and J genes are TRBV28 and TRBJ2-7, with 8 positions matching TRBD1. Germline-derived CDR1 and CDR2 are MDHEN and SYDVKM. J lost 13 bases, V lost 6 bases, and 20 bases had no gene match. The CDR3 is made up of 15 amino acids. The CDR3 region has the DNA TGTGCCAGCAGCTCCAATTCGGGACAGGCTTTCCGTCTATACTTC. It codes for CASSSNSGQAFRLYF. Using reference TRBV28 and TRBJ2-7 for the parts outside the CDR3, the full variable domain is DVKVTQSSRYLVKRTGEKVFLECVQDMDHENMFWYRQDPGLGLRLIYFSYDVKMKEKGDIPEGYSVSREKKERFSLILESASTNQTSMYLCASSSNSGQAFRLYFGPGTRLTVT.

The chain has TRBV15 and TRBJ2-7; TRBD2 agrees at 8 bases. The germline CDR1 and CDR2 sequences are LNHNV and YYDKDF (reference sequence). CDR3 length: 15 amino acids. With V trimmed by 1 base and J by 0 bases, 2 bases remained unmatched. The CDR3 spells CATSRVAGNSYEQYF. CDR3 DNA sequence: TGTGCCACCAGCAGAGTAGCGGGGAACTCCTACGAGCAGTACTTC.

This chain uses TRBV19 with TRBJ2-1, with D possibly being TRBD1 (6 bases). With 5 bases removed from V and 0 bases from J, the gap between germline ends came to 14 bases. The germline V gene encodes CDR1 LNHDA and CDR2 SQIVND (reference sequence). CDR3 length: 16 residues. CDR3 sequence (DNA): TGTGCCAGTAGTGGAACAGGGTCAACCTCCTACAATGAGCAGTTCTTC. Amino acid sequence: CASSGTGSTSYNEQFF.

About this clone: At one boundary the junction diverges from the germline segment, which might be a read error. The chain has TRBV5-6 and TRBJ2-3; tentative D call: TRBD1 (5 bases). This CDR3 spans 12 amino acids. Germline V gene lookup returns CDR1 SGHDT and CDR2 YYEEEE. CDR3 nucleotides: TGTGCCAGCAGCTTCAGTGGGGCCAAAGGGGCGTTT. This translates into CASSFSGAKGAF.

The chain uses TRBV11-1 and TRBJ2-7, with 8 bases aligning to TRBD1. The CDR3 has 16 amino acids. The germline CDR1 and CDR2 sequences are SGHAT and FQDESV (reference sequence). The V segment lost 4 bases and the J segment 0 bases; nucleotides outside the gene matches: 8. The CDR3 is CASSSRTGFSSYEQYF. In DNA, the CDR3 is TGTGCCAGCAGCTCCCGGACAGGGTTTAGCTCCTACGAGCAGTACTTC.

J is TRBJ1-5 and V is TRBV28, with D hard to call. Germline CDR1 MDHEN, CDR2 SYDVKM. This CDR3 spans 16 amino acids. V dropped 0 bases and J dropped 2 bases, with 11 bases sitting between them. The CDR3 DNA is TGTGCCAGCAGTTTATGGGCAGGTCAAGGCAATCAGCCCCAGCATTTT. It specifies CASSLWAGQGNQPQHF. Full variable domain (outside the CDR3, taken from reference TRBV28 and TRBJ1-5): DVKVTQSSRYLVKRTGEKVFLECVQDMDHENMFWYRQDPGLGLRLIYFSYDVKMKEKGDIPEGYSVSREKKERFSLILESASTNQTSMYLCASSLWAGQGNQPQHFGDGTRLSIL.

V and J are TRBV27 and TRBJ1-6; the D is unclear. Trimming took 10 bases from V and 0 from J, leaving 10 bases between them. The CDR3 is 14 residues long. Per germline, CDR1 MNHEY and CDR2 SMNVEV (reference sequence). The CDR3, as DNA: TGTGCCACCCGGGGTTTCTCCTATAATTCACCCCTCCACTTT. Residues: CATRGFSYNSPLHF.

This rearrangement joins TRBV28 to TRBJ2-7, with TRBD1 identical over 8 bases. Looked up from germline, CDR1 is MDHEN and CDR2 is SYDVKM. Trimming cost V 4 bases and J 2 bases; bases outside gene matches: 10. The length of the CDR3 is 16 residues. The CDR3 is CASSSVGQGEPYEQYF. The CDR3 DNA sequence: TGTGCCAGCAGTTCCGTTGGACAGGGAGAACCCTACGAGCAGTACTTC.

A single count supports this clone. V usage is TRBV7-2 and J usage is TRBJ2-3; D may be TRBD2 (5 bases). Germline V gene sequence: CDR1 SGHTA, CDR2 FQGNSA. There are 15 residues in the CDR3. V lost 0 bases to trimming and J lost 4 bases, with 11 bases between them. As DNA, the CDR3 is TGTGCCAGCAGCTTAGCTACTGCGGGCGCAGATACGCAGTATTTT. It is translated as CASSLATAGADTQYF.

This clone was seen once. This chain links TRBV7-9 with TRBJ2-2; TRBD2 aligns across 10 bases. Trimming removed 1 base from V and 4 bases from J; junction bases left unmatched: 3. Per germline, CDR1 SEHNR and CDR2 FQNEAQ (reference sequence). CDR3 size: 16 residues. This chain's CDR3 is CASSLELAGPTGELFF. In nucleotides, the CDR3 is TGTGCCAGCAGCTTAGAACTAGCGGGACCCACCGGGGAGCTGTTTTTT.

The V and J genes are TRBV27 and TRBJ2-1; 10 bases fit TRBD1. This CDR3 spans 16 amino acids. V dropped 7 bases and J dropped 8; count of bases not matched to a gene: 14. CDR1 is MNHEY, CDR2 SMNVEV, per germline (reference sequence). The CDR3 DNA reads TGTGCCAGCAAAGGGGGACAGGGGTTAGTATCAGATGAGCAGTTCTTC. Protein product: CASKGGQGLVSDEQFF.

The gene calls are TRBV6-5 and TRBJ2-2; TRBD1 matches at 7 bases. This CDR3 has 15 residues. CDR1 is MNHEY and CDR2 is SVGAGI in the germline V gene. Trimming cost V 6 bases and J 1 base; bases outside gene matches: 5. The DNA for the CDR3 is TGTGCCAGCAGAACCGGGACAGAGAACACCGGGGAGCTGTTTTTT. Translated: CASRTGTENTGELFF.